Presented here are 29 T cell receptor beta chains from one specimen sequenced in a study of cytomegalovirus exposure and HLA in healthy donors. Primers included in the PCR were 60 Vbeta and 13 Jbeta primers. Produced via immunoSEQ multiplex PCR; TCRdb's table is partial and in-frame only. The sample consists of roughly 160,000 clones, approximately 88% of them appearing once. The sample consisted of PBMCs. These receptors were collected from a young woman in good health and CMV-seronegative.

This clone was seen a few times. The V gene is TRBV6-6, the J gene TRBJ1-5; 9 nucleotides align to TRBD1. CDR3 length: 15 residues. Per the germline V gene, CDR1 is MNHNY and CDR2 is SVGAGI (reference sequence). Unmatched junction bases numbered 4, after V lost 6 bases and J lost 1 base. The CDR3: CASSRGQGSNQPQHF. CDR3 bases: TGTGCCAGCAGCCGCGGACAGGGGAGCAATCAGCCCCAGCATTTT.

The genes are TRBV12-5 and TRBJ2-5; 9 bases line up with TRBD2. With V trimmed by 1 base and J by 4 bases, 4 bases remained unmatched. The length of the CDR3 is 15 residues. Germline V gives CDR1 LGHNT, CDR2 FRNRAP. The CDR3 reads CASGLEGAGGETQYF. CDR3 nucleotide sequence: TGTGCTAGTGGTTTGGAGGGAGCGGGGGGAGAGACCCAGTACTTC.

The chain is built from TRBV29-1 and TRBJ2-2; TRBD2 matches at 10 bases. Germline V gene sequence: CDR1 SQVTM, CDR2 ANQGSEA. With V trimmed by 2 bases and J by 1 base, 7 bases remained unmatched. The CDR3 has 17 amino acids. The CDR3 bases are TGCAGCGTTGAAAAGCTAGCGGGAGTCAAGAACACCGGGGAGCTGTTTTTT. Its translation: CSVEKLAGVKNTGELFF.

This clone was seen a single time. The genes are TRBV9 and TRBJ1-6; D unresolved. Trimming pared 3 bases from V and 6 bases from J, leaving 16 bases between. This CDR3 contains 16 residues. Germline V CDR1 and CDR2: SGDLS, YYNGEE. The CDR3 spells CASSAQSVLGNSPLHF. The CDR3 DNA follows: TGTGCCAGCAGCGCCCAAAGCGTGTTGGGTAATTCACCCCTCCACTTT.

The CDR3 nucleotides read TGTGCCAGTATACGGAGCGTGATCAGACCGACCACTGAAGCTTTCTTT. Amino acid sequence: CASIRSVIRPTTEAFF. This chain links TRBV19 with TRBJ1-1, with D uncertain. Trimming cost V 7 bases and J 4 bases, with 22 bases left between them. Germline V CDR1 and CDR2: LNHDA, SQIVND (reference sequence). CDR3 size: 16 residues.

This chain connects TRBV7-6 to TRBJ2-5, with 9 bases matching TRBD1. The end of the DNA fits TRBJ2-7 better, so the J call may be wrong. The CDR3 contains 15 residues. The germline CDR1 and CDR2 sequences are SGHVS and FNYEAQ. The CDR3 protein is CASSRGQGSAYEQYF. The CDR3 nucleotides are TGTGCCAGCAGCCGGGGACAGGGAAGCGCCTACGAGCAGTACTTC.

The V and J genes are TRBV28 and TRBJ1-5; 7 positions agree with TRBD1. CDR3 length: 15 amino acids. CDR1 is MDHEN, CDR2 SYDVKM, per germline. V was clipped by 5 bases and J by 4 bases; unmatched bases: 8. DNA for the CDR3: TGTGCCAGCAGTCCGAGGACAGGTATGAATCAGCCCCAGCATTTT. It translates to CASSPRTGMNQPQHF.

The CDR3 protein is CSVGDSRGETQYF. Written as DNA, the CDR3 is TGCAGCGTGGGGGACTCACGAGGAGAGACCCAGTACTTC. The chain has TRBV29-1 and TRBJ2-5; a possible D gene is TRBD2 (6 bases). The V gene's germline CDR1 is SQVTM and CDR2 ANQGSEA. V lost 6 bases and J 4 bases, leaving 15 bases between the germline ends. The CDR3 sequence is 13 residues long.

Only a few counts were recorded for this clone. The chain couples TRBV6-4 to TRBJ1-3; 7 nucleotides align to TRBD1. CDR1 is MRHNA, CDR2 SNTAGT, per germline. Losses at the gene ends were 8 bases for V and 0 bases for J; bases not matched to a gene: 16. The CDR3 has 18 amino acids. The CDR3 spells CASCTEKQTGSSGNTIYF. CDR3 nucleotides: TGTGCCAGCTGTACTGAGAAGCAGACAGGGAGCTCTGGAAACACCATATATTTT.

This clone was observed a handful of times. The chain uses TRBV6-6 and TRBJ2-1; D possibly corresponds to TRBD2 (5 bases). Per the germline V gene, CDR1 is MNHNY and CDR2 is SVGAGI (reference sequence). Trimming shortened V by 4 bases and J by 2 bases, and 12 bases separated the two germline ends. The CDR3 consists of 15 residues. CDR3 nucleotide sequence: TGTGCCAGCAGTTTACTAGACCCCACCTACAATGAGCAGTTCTTC. Its protein product is CASSLLDPTYNEQFF.

The V call is TRBV9, the J call TRBJ2-3; no clear D gene. Germline CDR1 SGDLS, CDR2 YYNGEE. V was pared by 0 bases and J by 3 bases, with 11 bases between. CDR3 length: 15 amino acids. The CDR3 bases are TGTGCCAGCAGCGTAGCCCAAACTATGACAGATACGCAGTATTTT. As protein: CASSVAQTMTDTQYF.

The gene calls are TRBV5-1 and TRBJ2-5; 8 nucleotides agree with TRBD1. The DNA end favors TRBJ2-7, so the J call may be wrong. Germline V CDR1 and CDR2: SGHRS, YFSETQ. The CDR3 runs to 15 residues. CDR3 coding DNA: TGCGCCAGCAGCCGGGGACAGGAGAACATCTACGAGCAGTACTTC. Translation gives CASSRGQENIYEQYF.

This clone appeared a single time. The chain is built from TRBV5-1 and TRBJ1-2; 7 bases fit TRBD1. Trimming cost V 1 base and J 5 bases; bases outside gene matches: 5. The germline V gene encodes CDR1 SGHRS and CDR2 YFSETQ. CDR3 size: 14 residues. The CDR3 DNA is TGCGCCAGCAGCTTGCTACAGGGGAGGTATGGCTACACCTTC. Residues: CASSLLQGRYGYTF.

This clone was recorded once. This chain's CDR3 is CASSPPRDRGAYGYTF. For the CDR3, the DNA is TGTGCCAGCAGCCCACCCCGCGACAGGGGGGCCTATGGCTACACCTTC. The chain couples TRBV7-3 to TRBJ1-2, with TRBD1 identical over 9 bases. Germline CDR1 and CDR2: SGHTA and FQGTGA. V gave up 5 bases and J gave up 4 bases; unmatched junction bases: 11. The CDR3 sequence is 16 residues long.

The chain couples TRBV7-8 to TRBJ2-7; 8 bases map to TRBD1. The V gene end was trimmed by 4 bases and the J gene end by 2 bases; junction bases not matched to a gene: 10. The V gene's germline CDR1 is SGHVS and CDR2 FQNEAQ. This CDR3 has 16 amino acids. As DNA, the CDR3 is TGTGCCAGCAGCTCAATCCCCAGGGGGCCCACCTACGAGCAGTACTTC. Translated: CASSSIPRGPTYEQYF.

CDR3 amino acids: CAWSTDRGRNTIYF. The DNA of the CDR3 is TGTGCCTGGAGTACGGACAGGGGACGAAACACCATATATTTT. The rearrangement joins TRBV30 to TRBJ1-3; TRBD1 agrees at 9 bases. The CDR3 consists of 14 residues. Trimming cost V 2 bases and J 5 bases; bases outside gene matches: 4. Germline assignment: CDR1 GTSNPN and CDR2 SVGIG (reference sequence).

This clone turned up a few times. This rearrangement joins TRBV30 to TRBJ1-4; tentative D call: TRBD1 (6 bases). CDR1 is GTSNPN and CDR2 is SVGIG in the germline V gene (reference sequence). V was pared by 8 bases and J by 5 bases, with 18 bases between. The CDR3 has 14 amino acids. This chain's CDR3 is CALGLGTNNEKLFF. The CDR3 DNA sequence: TGTGCCCTGGGGCTGGGGACAAACAATGAAAAACTGTTTTTT.

This sequence joins TRBV11-3 and TRBJ2-3; perhaps TRBD1 as D (6 bases). The length of the CDR3 is 15 residues. Between the trimmed V and J ends, which lost 5 bases and 0 bases, there was a span of 12 bases. Germline V gene sequence: CDR1 SGHNT, CDR2 YENEEA. CDR3 nucleotide sequence: TGTGCCAGCAGCCAAAGAACAGGGAGCACAGATACGCAGTATTTT. This translates into CASSQRTGSTDTQYF.

J is TRBJ1-1 and V is TRBV27; weak D call: TRBD1 (5 bases). The CDR3 is 15 residues long. The germline gives CDR1 MNHEY, CDR2 SMNVEV (reference sequence). V was clipped by 2 bases and J by 1 base, with 11 bases between them. The CDR3 DNA follows: TGTGCCAGCAGTTTAAGGGAGGGGCGGAACACTGAAGCTTTCTTT. Its translation: CASSLREGRNTEAFF.

The chain carries TRBV7-9 and TRBJ1-5, with D perhaps matching TRBD1 (5 bases). The CDR3 extends over 13 amino acids. Trimming cost V 8 bases and J 6 bases, with 14 bases left between them. Germline CDR1 and CDR2: SEHNR and FQNEAQ (reference sequence). CDR3 sequence (DNA): TGTGCCAGCTCCTTACGCGGGGGTCAGCCCCAGCATTTT. This sequence encodes CASSLRGGQPQHF.

V is TRBV5-1 and J is TRBJ1-6; TRBD1 agrees at 11 bases. CDR1 SGHRS and CDR2 YFSETQ come from the germline V gene. The CDR3 consists of 16 residues. V lost 4 bases, J lost 9 bases, and 9 bases stayed unmatched. This chain's CDR3 is CASSLLGQGDISPLHF. As DNA, the CDR3 is TGCGCCAGCAGCCTCCTGGGACAGGGGGATATTTCACCCCTCCACTTT.

CDR3 DNA: TGTGCCAGCAGTGGCCGGGACAGGGGGTCTCCGGGGCAGTACTTC. It encodes CASSGRDRGSPGQYF. This chain links TRBV25-1 with TRBJ2-7, with 11 bases that match TRBD1. The ends lost 4 bases at V and 9 bases at J; junction bases unmatched: 11. The germline V gene encodes CDR1 MGHDK and CDR2 SYGVNS. The CDR3 loop spans 15 amino acids.

The chain recombines TRBV30 with TRBJ1-3; the match to TRBD1 covers 11 bases. CDR3 size: 15 residues. Trimming at V came to 4 bases and at J to 2 bases, leaving 4 bases not matched to a gene. The germline V gene has CDR1 GTSNPN and CDR2 SVGIG (reference sequence). DNA of the CDR3: TGTGCCTGGACCCCGGGACAGGGGGCTGGAAACACCATATATTTT. Protein: CAWTPGQGAGNTIYF.

J is TRBJ2-3 and V is TRBV6-1; unclear D gene. The CDR3 is 11 residues long. Trimming removed 6 bases from V and 5 bases from J, with 6 bases in between. Germline V lookup: CDR1 MNHNS, CDR2 SASEGT. The CDR3 DNA is TGTGCCAGCAGCCAGAAAGATACGCAGTATTTT. Translation: CASSQKDTQYF.

In its sample, this clone was seen a few times. The V call is TRBV2, the J call TRBJ2-7; D is possibly TRBD1 (6 bases). This CDR3 comprises 12 residues. Germline-derived CDR1 and CDR2 are SNHLY and FYNNEI. The V and J ends lost 11 bases and 0 bases respectively, with 11 bases between them. The CDR3 bases are TGTGCCGTCCGGGACATCTCCTACGAGCAGTACTTC. The encoded protein is CAVRDISYEQYF.

The gene calls are TRBV27 and TRBJ2-5; 8 bases align to TRBD1. V gave up 5 bases and J gave up 4 bases; unmatched junction bases: 3. CDR3 size: 13 residues. Germline V gives CDR1 MNHEY, CDR2 SMNVEV (reference sequence). CDR3 protein: CASSPDRVETQYF. CDR3 nucleotide sequence: TGTGCCAGCAGTCCGGACAGGGTAGAGACCCAGTACTTC.

The V and J genes are TRBV6-5 and TRBJ1-3, with 7 positions matching TRBD1. Germline trimming cut 0 bases from V and 4 bases from J; bases unmatched to any gene: 3. Per germline, CDR1 MNHEY and CDR2 SVGAGI. This CDR3 has 15 residues. This CDR3 is CASSYSGQRGNTIYF. CDR3 DNA: TGTGCCAGCAGTTACTCGGGACAGAGGGGAAACACCATATATTTT.

The J gene is TRBJ2-7, the V gene TRBV28; D is possibly TRBD1 (6 bases). The ends were cut back, 5 bases at V and 3 bases at J, with 14 bases in the middle. Germline V gene data show CDR1 as MDHEN and CDR2 as SYDVKM. The CDR3 runs 14 residues. The CDR3 region is CASSLRTGLYEQYF. CDR3 coding DNA: TGTGCCAGCAGTCTCCGAACAGGGCTCTACGAGCAGTACTTC.

This chain joins TRBV7-2 and TRBJ2-7; 13 nucleotides line up with TRBD2. The CDR3 runs to 18 residues. From germline, CDR1 is SGHTA and CDR2 FQGNSA. Trimming removed 5 bases from V and 5 bases from J; junction bases left unmatched: 15. The chain's CDR3 is CASSLRTSGSPIWDEQYF. Written as DNA, the CDR3 is TGTGCCAGCAGCCTCCGGACTAGCGGGAGCCCAATTTGGGACGAGCAGTACTTC.